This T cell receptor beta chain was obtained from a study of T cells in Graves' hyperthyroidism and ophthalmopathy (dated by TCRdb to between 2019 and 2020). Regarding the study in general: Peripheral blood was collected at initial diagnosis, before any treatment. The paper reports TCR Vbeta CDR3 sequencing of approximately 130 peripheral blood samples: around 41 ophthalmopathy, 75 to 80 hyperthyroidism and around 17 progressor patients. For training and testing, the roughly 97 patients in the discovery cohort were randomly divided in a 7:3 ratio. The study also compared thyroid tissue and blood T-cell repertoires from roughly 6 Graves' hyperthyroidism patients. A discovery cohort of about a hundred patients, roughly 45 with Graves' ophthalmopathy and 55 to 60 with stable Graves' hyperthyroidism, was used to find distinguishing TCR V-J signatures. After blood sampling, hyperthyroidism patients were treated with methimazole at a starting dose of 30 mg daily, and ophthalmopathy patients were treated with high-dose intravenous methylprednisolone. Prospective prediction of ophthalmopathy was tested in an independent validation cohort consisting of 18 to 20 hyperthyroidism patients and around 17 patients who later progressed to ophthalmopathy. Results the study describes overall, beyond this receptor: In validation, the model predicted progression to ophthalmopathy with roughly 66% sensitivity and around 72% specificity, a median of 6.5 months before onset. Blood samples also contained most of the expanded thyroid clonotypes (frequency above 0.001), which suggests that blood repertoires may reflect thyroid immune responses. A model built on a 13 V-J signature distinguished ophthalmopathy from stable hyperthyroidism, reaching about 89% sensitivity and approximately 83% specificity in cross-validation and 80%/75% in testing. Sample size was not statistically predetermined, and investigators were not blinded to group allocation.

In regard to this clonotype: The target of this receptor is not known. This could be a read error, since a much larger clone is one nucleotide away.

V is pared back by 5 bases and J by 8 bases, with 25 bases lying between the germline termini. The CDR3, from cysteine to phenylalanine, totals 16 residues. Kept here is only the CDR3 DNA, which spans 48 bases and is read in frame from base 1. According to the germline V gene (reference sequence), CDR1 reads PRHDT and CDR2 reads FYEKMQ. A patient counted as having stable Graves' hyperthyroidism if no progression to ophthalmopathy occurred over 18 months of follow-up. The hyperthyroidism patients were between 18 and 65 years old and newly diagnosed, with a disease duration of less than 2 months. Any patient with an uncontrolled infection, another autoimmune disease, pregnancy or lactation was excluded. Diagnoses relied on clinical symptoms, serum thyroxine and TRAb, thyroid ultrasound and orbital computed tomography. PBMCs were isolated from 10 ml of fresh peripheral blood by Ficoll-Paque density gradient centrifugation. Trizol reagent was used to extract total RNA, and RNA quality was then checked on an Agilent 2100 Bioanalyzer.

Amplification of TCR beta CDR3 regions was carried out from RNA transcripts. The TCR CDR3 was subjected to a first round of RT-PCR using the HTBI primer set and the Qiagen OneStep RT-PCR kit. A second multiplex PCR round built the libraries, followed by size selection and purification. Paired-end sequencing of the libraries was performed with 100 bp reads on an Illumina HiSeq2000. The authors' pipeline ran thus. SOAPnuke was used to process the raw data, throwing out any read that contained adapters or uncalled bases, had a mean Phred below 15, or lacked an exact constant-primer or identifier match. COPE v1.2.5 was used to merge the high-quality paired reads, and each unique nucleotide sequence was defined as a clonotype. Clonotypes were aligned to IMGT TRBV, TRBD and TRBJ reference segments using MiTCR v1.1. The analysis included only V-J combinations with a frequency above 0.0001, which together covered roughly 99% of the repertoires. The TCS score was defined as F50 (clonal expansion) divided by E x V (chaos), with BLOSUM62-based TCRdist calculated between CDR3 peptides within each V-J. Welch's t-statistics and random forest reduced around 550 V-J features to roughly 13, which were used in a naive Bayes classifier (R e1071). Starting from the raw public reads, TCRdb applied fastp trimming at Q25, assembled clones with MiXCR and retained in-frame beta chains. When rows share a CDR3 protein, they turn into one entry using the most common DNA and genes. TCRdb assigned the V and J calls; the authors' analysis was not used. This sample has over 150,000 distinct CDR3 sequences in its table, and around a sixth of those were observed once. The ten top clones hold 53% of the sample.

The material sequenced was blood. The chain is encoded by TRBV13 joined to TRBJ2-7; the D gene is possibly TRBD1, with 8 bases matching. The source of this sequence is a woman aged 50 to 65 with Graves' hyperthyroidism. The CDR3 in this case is CASSIQGASGSYKQYF. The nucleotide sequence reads TGTGCCAGCAGCATCCAGGGGGCTAGCGGAAGTTACAAGCAGTACTTC.